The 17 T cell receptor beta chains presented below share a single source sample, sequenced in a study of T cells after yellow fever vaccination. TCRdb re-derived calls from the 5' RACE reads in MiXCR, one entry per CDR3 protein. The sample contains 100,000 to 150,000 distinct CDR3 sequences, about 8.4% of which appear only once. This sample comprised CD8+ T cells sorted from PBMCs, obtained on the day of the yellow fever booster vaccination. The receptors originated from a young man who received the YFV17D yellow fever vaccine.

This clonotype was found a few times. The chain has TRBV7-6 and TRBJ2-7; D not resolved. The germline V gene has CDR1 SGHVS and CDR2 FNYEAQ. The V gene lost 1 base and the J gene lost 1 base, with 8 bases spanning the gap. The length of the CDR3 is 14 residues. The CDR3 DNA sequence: TGTGCCAGCAGCTTAGGGCCCCCTTCCTACGAGCAGTACTTC. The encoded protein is CASSLGPPSYEQYF.

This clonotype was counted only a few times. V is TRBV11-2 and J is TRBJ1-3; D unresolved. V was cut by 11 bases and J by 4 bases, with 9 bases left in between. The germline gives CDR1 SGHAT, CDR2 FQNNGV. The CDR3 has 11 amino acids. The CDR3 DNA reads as TGTGCCGGGGAGGAGGGAAACACCATATATTTT. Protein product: CAGEEGNTIYF.

The CDR3 DNA reads TGCGCCAGCAGCCAAGGACTTCAGGGCCTAAATCAGCCCCAGCATTTT. It yields the protein CASSQGLQGLNQPQHF. This rearrangement joins TRBV4-1 to TRBJ1-5; tentative D call: TRBD1 (5 bases). CDR3 length equals 16 residues. V lost 1 base, J lost 4 bases, and 14 bases lay in between. Germline V CDR1 and CDR2: MGHRA, YSYEKL.

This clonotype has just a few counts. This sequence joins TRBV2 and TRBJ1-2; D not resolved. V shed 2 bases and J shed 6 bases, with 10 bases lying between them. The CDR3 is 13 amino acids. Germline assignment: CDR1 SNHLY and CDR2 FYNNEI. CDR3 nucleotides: TGTGCCAGCAGTGAATCTGCGGGGAATGGCTACACCTTC. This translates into CASSESAGNGYTF.

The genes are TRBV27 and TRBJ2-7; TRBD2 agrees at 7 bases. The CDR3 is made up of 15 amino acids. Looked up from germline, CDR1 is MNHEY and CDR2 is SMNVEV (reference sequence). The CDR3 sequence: CASSQWGGTPCEHYV. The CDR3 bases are TGTGCCAGCAGCCAATGGGGGGGTACGCCCTGCGAGCATTACGTC.

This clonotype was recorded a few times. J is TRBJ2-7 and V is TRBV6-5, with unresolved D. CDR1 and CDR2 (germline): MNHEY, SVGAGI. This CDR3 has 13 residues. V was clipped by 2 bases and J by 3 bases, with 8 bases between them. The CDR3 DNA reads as TGTGCCAGCAGTTACCCTCCCGACTACGAGCAGTACTTC. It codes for CASSYPPDYEQYF.

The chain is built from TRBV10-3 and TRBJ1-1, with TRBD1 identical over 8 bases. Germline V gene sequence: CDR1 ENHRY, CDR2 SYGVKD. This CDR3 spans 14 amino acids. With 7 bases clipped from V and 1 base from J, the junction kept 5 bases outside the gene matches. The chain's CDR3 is CAIKTGTGNTEAFF. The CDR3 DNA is TGTGCCATCAAAACCGGGACAGGGAACACTGAAGCTTTCTTT.

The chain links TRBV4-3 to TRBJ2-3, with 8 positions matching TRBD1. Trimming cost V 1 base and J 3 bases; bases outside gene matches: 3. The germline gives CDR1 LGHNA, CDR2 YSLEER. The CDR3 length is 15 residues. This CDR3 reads CASSQGTGRTDTQYF. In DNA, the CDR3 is TGCGCCAGCAGCCAAGGGACAGGGCGGACAGATACGCAGTATTTT.

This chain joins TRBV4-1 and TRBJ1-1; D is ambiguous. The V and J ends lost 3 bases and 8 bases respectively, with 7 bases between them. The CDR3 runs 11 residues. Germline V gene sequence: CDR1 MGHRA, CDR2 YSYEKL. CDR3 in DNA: TGCGCCAGCAGCCAGGGTAAGGAAGCTTTCTTT. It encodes CASSQGKEAFF.

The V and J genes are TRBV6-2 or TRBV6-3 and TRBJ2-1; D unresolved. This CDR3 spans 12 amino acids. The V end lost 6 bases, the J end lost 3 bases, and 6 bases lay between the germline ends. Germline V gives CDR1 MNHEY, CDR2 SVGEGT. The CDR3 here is CASSDNYNEQFF. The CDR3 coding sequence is TGTGCCAGCAGCGACAACTACAATGAGCAGTTCTTC.

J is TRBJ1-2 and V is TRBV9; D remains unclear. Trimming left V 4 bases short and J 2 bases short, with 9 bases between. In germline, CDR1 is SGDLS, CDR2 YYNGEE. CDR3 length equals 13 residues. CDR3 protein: CASSSGENYGYTF. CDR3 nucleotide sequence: TGTGCCAGCAGCTCCGGAGAGAACTATGGCTACACCTTC.

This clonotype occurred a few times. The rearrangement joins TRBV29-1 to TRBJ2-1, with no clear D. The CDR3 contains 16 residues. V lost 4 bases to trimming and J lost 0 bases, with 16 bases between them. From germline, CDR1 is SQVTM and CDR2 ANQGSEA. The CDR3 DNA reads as TGCAGCGTTGTGGGCACCCCTGCACGCTCCTACAATGAGCAGTTCTTC. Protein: CSVVGTPARSYNEQFF.

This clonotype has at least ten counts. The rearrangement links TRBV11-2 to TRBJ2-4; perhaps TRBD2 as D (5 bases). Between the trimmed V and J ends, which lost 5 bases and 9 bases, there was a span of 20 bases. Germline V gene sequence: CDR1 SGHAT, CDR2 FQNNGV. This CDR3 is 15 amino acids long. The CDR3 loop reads CASSHLSTYRGIQYF. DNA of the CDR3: TGTGCCAGCAGCCACCTCTCTACTTATCGGGGCATTCAGTACTTC.

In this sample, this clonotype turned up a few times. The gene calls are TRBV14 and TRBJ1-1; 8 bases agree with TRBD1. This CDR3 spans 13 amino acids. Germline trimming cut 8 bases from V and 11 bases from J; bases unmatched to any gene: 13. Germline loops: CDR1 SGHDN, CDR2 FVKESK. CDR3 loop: CASSIGRGQGAFF. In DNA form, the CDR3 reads TGTGCCAGCTCCATAGGCAGGGGGCAAGGGGCTTTCTTT. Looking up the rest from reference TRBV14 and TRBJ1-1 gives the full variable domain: EAGVTQFPSHSVIEKGQTVTLRCDPISGHDNLYWYRRVMGKEIKFLLHFVKESKQDESGMPNNRFLAERTGGTYSTLKVQPAELEDSGVYFCASSIGRGQGAFFGQGTRLTVV.

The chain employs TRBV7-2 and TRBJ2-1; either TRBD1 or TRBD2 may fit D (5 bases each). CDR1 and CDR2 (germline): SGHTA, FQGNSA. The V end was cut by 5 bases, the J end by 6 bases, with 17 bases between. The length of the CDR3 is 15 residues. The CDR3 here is CASSPSGPASNEQFF. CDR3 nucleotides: TGTGCCAGCAGCCCATCGGGACCGGCGAGCAATGAGCAGTTCTTC. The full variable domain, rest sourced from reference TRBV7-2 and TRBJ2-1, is GAGVSQSPSNKVTEKGKDVELRCDPISGHTALYWYRQSLGQGLEFLIYFQGNSAPDKSGLPSDRFSAERTGGSVSTLTIQRTQQEDSAVYLCASSPSGPASNEQFFGPGTRLTVL.

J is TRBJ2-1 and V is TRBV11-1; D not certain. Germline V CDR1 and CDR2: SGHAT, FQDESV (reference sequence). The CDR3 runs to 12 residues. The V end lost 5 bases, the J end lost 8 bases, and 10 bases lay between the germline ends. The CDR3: CASSPEIDEQFF. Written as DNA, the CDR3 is TGTGCCAGCAGCCCAGAAATTGATGAGCAGTTCTTC.

The CDR3 reads CATRGGWEEQFF. The CDR3 DNA is TGTGCCACCAGAGGAGGCTGGGAAGAGCAGTTCTTC. The rearrangement joins TRBV15 to TRBJ2-1; the D gene is possibly TRBD2 (5 bases). Trimming removed 6 bases from V and 10 bases from J, with 13 bases in between. Germline V gene lookup returns CDR1 LNHNV and CDR2 YYDKDF (reference sequence). The CDR3 is made up of 12 amino acids. Together with reference TRBV15 and TRBJ2-1, the CDR3 gives the full variable domain: DAMVIQNPRYQVTQFGKPVTLSCSQTLNHNVMYWYQQKSSQAPKLLFHYYDKDFNNEADTPDNFQSRRPNTSFCFLDIRSPGLGDTAMYLCATRGGWEEQFFGPGTRLTVL.